The T cell receptor beta chain described here comes from a study of CD8 T cells in Susac syndrome. The CDR3 has 12 amino acids. V lost 3 bases, J lost 13 bases, and 6 bases stayed unmatched. Germline CDR1 is SGDLS and CDR2 is YYNGEE. cDNA came from about 0.5 to 1 ug RNA primed by random hexamers. Multiplex PCR with immunoSEQ amplified the TCR beta CDR3 across 54 Vbeta and 13 Jbeta. One entry per CDR3 protein, called by TCRdb with MiXCR from the immunoSEQ multiplex PCR reads. The sample carries under 110,000 distinct CDR3 sequences, approximately 95% recorded once. The V call is TRBV9, the J call TRBJ2-1, with 8 bases identical to TRBD1. The sequence was collected from a human donor with Susac syndrome. Sequencing input: CD8+ T cells from PBMCs. CDR3 loop: CASSETGADQFF. CDR3 DNA: TGTGCCAGCAGCGAGACAGGGGCGGATCAGTTCTTC.